This TCR beta chain was obtained from a study of CD8+CD57+ T cells in acquired aplastic anemia. Per germline, CDR1 SGHTA and CDR2 FQGNSA. The CDR3 consists of 18 residues. Worth noting for this clonotype: Given a much more abundant clone one base away, this may be a read error.

Using genomic DNA as the template, TCR beta VDJ and CDR3 profiling was carried out. TCRdb independently ran MiXCR on the reads; one entry per CDR3 protein. The sample lists 400,000 to 450,000 distinct CDR3 sequences; just under 70% were seen once. The chain is built from TRBV7-2 and TRBJ2-2; 9 bases fit TRBD2. This clonotype originated in a human donor in good health, serving as a control. The sample was sorted CD4+, CD8+, or CD8+CD57+ T cells (not recorded which) from PBMCs. The CDR3: CASSQEPAGGTNSGELFF. As DNA, the CDR3 is TGCGCCAGCAGCCAAGAACCAGCGGGGGGTACGAACTCCGGGGAGCTGTTTTTT.